The present entry profiles one T cell receptor (beta chain) with its context. The sample is drawn from a study of shared clonotypes between healthy human individuals. The CDR3 is made up of 14 amino acids. Per germline, CDR1 SQVTM and CDR2 ANQGSEA. The V end lost 4 bases, the J end lost 7 bases, and 17 bases lay between the germline ends. Repertoires were generated with immunoSEQ multiplex PCR, while TCRdb's copy carries only in-frame clones and drops some. The table has millions of clones, roughly 93% seen once. The chain employs TRBV29-1 and TRBJ2-1; possible D gene TRBD2, 5 bases. The source is a man younger than 30 in good health. Some clones in this sample may be carry-over from other donors' samples. Sequencing was done on a sample of naive CD4+ T cells from PBMCs. Described subset: CD45RA+ positively selected. Here the CDR3 reads CSVAAAVLGNEQFF. CDR3 bases: TGCAGCGTTGCGGCTGCCGTACTAGGGAATGAGCAGTTCTTC.